This TCR beta chain was retrieved from a study of T cell responses to AZD1222 COVID-19 vaccine. CDR3 length: 12 residues. V lost 7 bases, J lost 1 base, and 10 bases lay in between. Germline-derived CDR1 and CDR2 are SQVTM and ANQGSEA. Some clones are missing from TCRdb's copy, which holds only in-frame ones; the method was immunoSEQ multiplex PCR. The table has fewer than 120,000 clones, approximately 94% seen once; the top ten hold about 3%. The source is an adult who received the AZD1222 COVID-19 vaccine. The sequencing here drew on peripheral blood, taken 28 days after the second AZD1222 dose. The rearrangement joins TRBV29-1 to TRBJ1-1; D uncertain. The CDR3 here is CSALDGNTEAFF. The CDR3 DNA sequence: TGCAGCGCCCTCGACGGGAACACTGAAGCTTTCTTT.